Described below is a single TCR beta chain sequence and its context. Germline V gives CDR1 LNHNV, CDR2 YYDKDF (reference sequence). The J segment lost 6 bases and the V segment lost 3 bases, leaving 9 bases of the junction unmatched. The CDR3 runs to 16 residues. This sample was included in a study of control samples from healthy donors and cancer patients. Profiled with immunoSEQ multiplex PCR; TCRdb holds only in-frame clones, not every one. The sample yields 100,000 to 150,000 clones, approximately 90% seen once. The chain recombines TRBV15 with TRBJ2-1, with 9 positions matching TRBD2. The sequencing sample was made of blood. This receptor was taken from a middle-aged man in good health. The CDR3 here is CATSRYGTSSANEQFF. The CDR3 bases are TGTGCCACCAGCAGGTATGGGACTAGCTCTGCCAATGAGCAGTTCTTC.